Here is one T cell receptor (beta chain) with its context. Using a J-beta primer mix together with a sample-barcoded 5' primer, a second PCR was run for roughly 6 to 11 cycles. TCRdb reanalysed the 5' RACE reads using MiXCR and keeps one entry per CDR3 protein. The table records more than 450,000 distinct CDR3 sequences, roughly a quarter of them present only once. The CDR3 spans 15 residues. Germline V lookup: CDR1 SGHTA, CDR2 FQGNSA. Trimming left V 1 base short and J 2 bases short, with 9 bases between. These data originate in a study of blood T cells in healthy people across ages. Donor samples were obtained from healthy Caucasian individuals from Russia, aged 6 to 90. Every participating donor contributed approximately 10 milliliters of peripheral blood through a draw. The extraction recovered at least 5 micrograms of total RNA per sample. These data also formed part of another study, on T cells of mothers and their children.

The V and J genes are TRBV7-2 and TRBJ2-4, with D possibly being TRBD1 or TRBD2 (5 bases each). Sequencing was done on a sample of blood. The source of this sequence is a boy younger than 10 in good health. CDR3 bases: TGTGCCAGCAGCTTAGGAGGGACGACCAAAAACATTCAGTACTTC. It specifies CASSLGGTTKNIQYF.